These 5 T cell receptor beta chains were sequenced from one sample in a study of TIL therapy for anti-PD-1-resistant metastatic lung cancer. Time point specified: pre-treatment sample, taken before nivolumab and TIL therapy. The libraries were made with immunoSEQ v3. The method was immunoSEQ multiplex PCR; TCRdb's version includes in-frame clones alone and lacks a portion of them. The sample holds more than 55,000 clones; around 68% are singletons and the top ten take about 6.3%. The input for sequencing was blood, taken at baseline. The receptors were gathered from a person aged 25 to 85 with non-small cell lung cancer.

The rearrangement uses TRBV9 and TRBJ2-6; D gene uncertain. The V gene's germline CDR1 is SGDLS and CDR2 YYNGEE. This CDR3 contains 12 residues. V was pared by 0 bases and J by 5 bases, with 0 bases between. DNA for the CDR3: TGTGCCAGCAGCGTAGGGGCCAACGTCCTGACTTTC. Translating gives CASSVGANVLTF. Supplemented by reference TRBV9 and TRBJ2-6, the full variable domain reads DSGVTQTPKHLITATGQRVTLRCSPRSGDLSVYWYQQSLDQGLQFLIQYYNGEERAKGNILERFSAQQFPDLHSELNLSSLELGDSALYFCASSVGANVLTFGAGSRLTVL.

This clone was detected once. The rearrangement uses TRBV14 and TRBJ1-2; D might be TRBD1 (5 bases). Germline loops: CDR1 SGHDN, CDR2 FVKESK. V was trimmed by 1 base and J by 4 bases, leaving 22 bases between them. CDR3 length equals 18 residues. The CDR3 reads CASSQGGPGQGALYGYTF. The CDR3 coding sequence is TGTGCCAGCAGCCAAGGGGGACCCGGCCAGGGTGCCCTCTATGGCTACACCTTC.

The chain is built from TRBV27 and TRBJ2-1; 15 bases line up with TRBD2. This CDR3 spans 17 amino acids. The J segment lost 8 bases and the V segment lost 5 bases, leaving 10 bases of the junction unmatched. The germline CDR1 and CDR2 sequences are MNHEY and SMNVEV (reference sequence). The CDR3 bases are TGTGCCAGCAGTGCGCCACCCGGACTAGCGGGAGGGCATGAGCAGTTCTTC. Translation: CASSAPPGLAGGHEQFF.

This sequence joins TRBV9 and TRBJ1-1, with D possibly being TRBD1 (5 bases). The CDR3 length is 13 residues. Trimming took 7 bases from V and 9 from J, leaving 19 bases between them. CDR1 is SGDLS, CDR2 YYNGEE, per germline. The CDR3 DNA sequence: TGTGCCAGCGGAACGTCCCGGGACCCCAAAGCTTTCTTT. Translated, it gives CASGTSRDPKAFF.

The rearrangement joins TRBV4-1 to TRBJ1-5; TRBD1 matches at 7 bases. Germline loops: CDR1 MGHRA, CDR2 YSYEKL. The J segment lost 4 bases and the V segment lost 6 bases, leaving 6 bases of the junction unmatched. This CDR3 is 14 amino acids long. In DNA form, the CDR3 reads TGCGCCAGCAGTTATGCGGGACAGAATCAGCCCCAGCATTTT. Protein: CASSYAGQNQPQHF.